This passage covers 32 T cell receptor beta chains from one sample sequenced in a study of cytomegalovirus exposure and HLA in healthy donors. Profiling relied on immunoSEQ multiplex PCR, and the TCRdb table lists in-frame clones only, not all of them. The profile shows tens of thousands of clones, over 75% of them singletons. The specimen sequenced was PBMCs. These receptors all stem from a woman aged 25-40 years in good health and CMV-seronegative.

V and J are TRBV28 and TRBJ2-7; D is possibly TRBD2 (6 bases). Germline-derived CDR1 and CDR2 are MDHEN and SYDVKM. This CDR3 has 14 amino acids. V was trimmed by 6 bases and J by 4 bases, leaving 16 bases between them. In DNA form, the CDR3 reads TGTGCCAGCAGATCGTCGGGGGTCCCTTACGAGCAGTACTTC. It translates to CASRSSGVPYEQYF.

V is TRBV7-2 and J is TRBJ2-7, with TRBD2 matching 8 bases. Germline V lookup: CDR1 SGHTA, CDR2 FQGNSA. The CDR3 covers 15 residues. The V gene end was trimmed by 3 bases and the J gene end by 0 bases; junction bases not matched to a gene: 4. CDR3 protein: CASSLGSGDSYEQYF. The CDR3 bases are TGTGCCAGCAGCTTGGGTAGCGGGGACTCCTACGAGCAGTACTTC.

The chain combines TRBV7-2 with TRBJ2-1, with TRBD1 identical over 7 bases. Per germline, CDR1 SGHTA and CDR2 FQGNSA. V gave up 5 bases and J gave up 8 bases; unmatched junction bases: 15. The CDR3 has 16 amino acids. In DNA form, the CDR3 reads TGTGCCAGCAGCCTTGTAGCCATAGGGGGCCCAGATGAGCAGTTCTTC. Its protein product is CASSLVAIGGPDEQFF. Full variable domain (missing parts from reference TRBV7-2 and TRBJ2-1): GAGVSQSPSNKVTEKGKDVELRCDPISGHTALYWYRQSLGQGLEFLIYFQGNSAPDKSGLPSDRFSAERTGGSVSTLTIQRTQQEDSAVYLCASSLVAIGGPDEQFFGPGTRLTVL.

The CDR3 nucleotides are TGTGCCAGCAGCCCGCCGGGACAGGGATACAATGAGCAGTTCTTC. Its translation is CASSPPGQGYNEQFF. V and J are TRBV7-9 and TRBJ2-1, with 9 bases lining up with TRBD1. The V segment lost 5 bases and the J segment 4 bases; nucleotides outside the gene matches: 6. The CDR3 contains 15 residues. Germline loops: CDR1 SEHNR, CDR2 FQNEAQ (reference sequence).

The CDR3 DNA reads TGTGCCTCACACGGGAAAGTTTTAAGGGAGACTGAAGCTTTCTTT. Amino acid sequence: CASHGKVLRETEAFF. V gene TRBV19 combines with J gene TRBJ1-1; D gene unclear. The CDR3 is 15 residues long. Trimming took 11 bases from V and 5 from J, leaving 24 bases between them. CDR1 and CDR2 (germline): LNHDA, SQIVND (reference sequence).

This clone occurred once. The rearrangement joins TRBV6-5 to TRBJ2-7, with D possibly TRBD2 on 7 matching bases. This CDR3 comprises 15 residues. From germline, CDR1 is MNHEY and CDR2 SVGAGI. V was cut by 2 bases and J by 3 bases, with 14 bases left in between. DNA of the CDR3: TGTGCCAGCAGTTACGGGGAGGGGGTAGGCTACGAGCAGTACTTC. Its protein product is CASSYGEGVGYEQYF.

The genes are TRBV19 and TRBJ2-1; TRBD1 aligns across 7 bases. The junction had 5 bases not matched to a gene; V was cut back by 10 bases and J by 5 bases. The CDR3 is 12 residues long. The germline CDR1 and CDR2 sequences are LNHDA and SQIVND (reference sequence). The CDR3 loop is CAIRDSHNEQFF. DNA of the CDR3: TGTGCCATCCGGGACAGCCACAATGAGCAGTTCTTC.

The CDR3 loop reads CASSLQGESPDTQYF. DNA for the CDR3: TGTGCCAGCAGCTTACAGGGGGAGTCCCCAGATACGCAGTATTTT. The chain uses TRBV27 and TRBJ2-3, with TRBD1 matching over 8 bases. Germline-derived CDR1 and CDR2 are MNHEY and SMNVEV (reference sequence). Germline trimming cut 6 bases from V and 4 bases from J; bases unmatched to any gene: 9. The CDR3 runs 15 residues.

This clone was picked up one time. The chain carries TRBV6-4 and TRBJ2-1; 8 bases fit TRBD2. Germline CDR1 reads MRHNA; CDR2 reads SNTAGT. The CDR3 has 14 amino acids. The junction had 11 bases not matched to a gene; V was cut back by 7 bases and J by 9 bases. The CDR3 protein is CASTPTSESSEQFF. The DNA for the CDR3 is TGTGCCAGCACCCCGACTAGCGAGAGTTCTGAGCAGTTCTTC.

The chain uses TRBV13 and TRBJ2-3; 9 nucleotides agree with TRBD2. The V segment lost 8 bases and the J segment 11 bases; nucleotides outside the gene matches: 11. Germline V lookup: CDR1 PRHDT, CDR2 FYEKMQ (reference sequence). The CDR3 is 13 amino acids. CDR3: CASGWREGLMQYF. DNA of the CDR3: TGTGCCAGCGGTTGGCGGGAGGGCCTTATGCAGTATTTT.

This rearrangement joins TRBV5-4 to TRBJ2-5, with 8 bases identical to TRBD1. Germline V CDR1 and CDR2: SGHNT, YYREEE (reference sequence). With 2 bases clipped from V and 1 base from J, the junction kept 1 base outside the gene matches. The CDR3 runs to 14 residues. The CDR3 sequence is CASSFTGGQETQYF. The CDR3 nucleotides read TGTGCCAGCAGCTTTACAGGGGGCCAAGAGACCCAGTACTTC.

V is TRBV25-1 and J is TRBJ1-2, with no clear D. The ends were cut back, 0 bases at V and 3 bases at J, with 5 bases in the middle. CDR3 size: 13 residues. Germline V gives CDR1 MGHDK, CDR2 SYGVNS. The CDR3 loop reads CASSEYNDYGYTF. The CDR3 DNA follows: TGTGCCAGCAGTGAATATAATGACTATGGCTACACCTTC.

The V call is TRBV29-1, the J call TRBJ1-3; D gene ambiguous. CDR1 SQVTM and CDR2 ANQGSEA come from the germline V gene. This CDR3 has 12 residues. Trimming pared 8 bases from V and 0 bases from J, leaving 8 bases between. The CDR3 reads CSFTNSGNTIYF. The CDR3 DNA reads TGCAGCTTCACAAACTCTGGAAACACCATATATTTT.

This clone was seen a few times. The chain employs TRBV9 and TRBJ2-2; perhaps TRBD2 as D (6 bases). The CDR3 runs to 16 residues. Trimming stripped 0 bases from V and 6 bases from J, with 15 bases between. Germline values: CDR1 SGDLS, CDR2 YYNGEE. For the CDR3, the DNA is TGTGCCAGCAGCGTAGATCCGGGAGATGGTCCCGGGGAGCTGTTTTTT. Amino acid sequence: CASSVDPGDGPGELFF.

The gene calls are TRBV5-1 and TRBJ1-3; no clear D. CDR3 size: 16 residues. Germline CDR1 and CDR2: SGHRS and YFSETQ. V dropped 2 bases and J dropped 0 bases, with 12 bases sitting between them. The CDR3 nucleotides are TGCGCCAGCAGCTTTGCGGTACGAAGCTCTGGAAACACCATATATTTT. The encoded protein is CASSFAVRSSGNTIYF. The whole variable domain, filled in from reference TRBV5-1 and TRBJ1-3, reads KAGVTQTPRYLIKTRGQQVTLSCSPISGHRSVSWYQQTPGQGLQFLFEYFSETQRNKGNFPGRFSGRQFSNSRSEMNVSTLELGDSALYLCASSFAVRSSGNTIYFGEGSWLTVV.

This chain joins TRBV9 and TRBJ1-2; D is possibly TRBD1 (5 bases). The CDR3 sequence is 16 residues long. V was clipped by 0 bases and J by 3 bases, with 15 bases between them. Germline V CDR1 and CDR2: SGDLS, YYNGEE. The CDR3 loop reads CASSVEGISQDYGYTF. CDR3 sequence (DNA): TGTGCCAGCAGCGTAGAGGGGATTTCGCAGGACTATGGCTACACCTTC.

The chain links TRBV9 to TRBJ2-3; 9 bases are shared with TRBD2. After removal of 0 bases from V and 3 bases from J, the junction contained 5 bases not matched to a gene. Germline lookup yields CDR1 SGDLS and CDR2 YYNGEE. The CDR3 runs to 16 residues. CDR3 loop: CASSVEGSGRTDTQYF. CDR3 coding DNA: TGTGCCAGCAGCGTAGAGGGTAGCGGGAGAACAGATACGCAGTATTTT. Drawing the rest from reference TRBV9 and TRBJ2-3, the complete variable domain is DSGVTQTPKHLITATGQRVTLRCSPRSGDLSVYWYQQSLDQGLQFLIQYYNGEERAKGNILERFSAQQFPDLHSELNLSSLELGDSALYFCASSVEGSGRTDTQYFGPGTRLTVL.

The rearrangement joins TRBV4-1 to TRBJ2-3; 12 positions match TRBD2. The CDR3 totals 17 residues. The germline CDR1 and CDR2 sequences are MGHRA and YSYEKL. The J segment lost 6 bases and the V segment lost 3 bases, leaving 10 bases of the junction unmatched. CDR3 bases: TGCGCCAGCAGCCATGCGACTAGCGGGAGATCCTGGGATACGCAGTATTTT. Its translation is CASSHATSGRSWDTQYF.

The chain carries TRBV29-1 and TRBJ2-2; D gene uncertain. The length of the CDR3 is 13 residues. Per the germline V gene, CDR1 is SQVTM and CDR2 is ANQGSEA. The ends were cut back, 1 base at V and 4 bases at J, with 7 bases in the middle. CDR3 amino acids: CSVEGARTGELFF. The CDR3 bases are TGCAGCGTTGAAGGGGCTCGCACCGGGGAGCTGTTTTTT.

The chain uses TRBV5-6 and TRBJ2-7; D might be TRBD2 (7 bases). The germline V and J ends were trimmed by 4 bases and 6 bases, with 14 bases remaining between them. The CDR3 length is 13 residues. Looked up from germline, CDR1 is SGHDT and CDR2 is YYEEEE. The CDR3 region has the DNA TGTGCCAGCAGCGGGGGGGCAGGGCGCGAGCAGTACTTC. Protein sequence: CASSGGAGREQYF.

V gene TRBV15 combines with J gene TRBJ1-1; tentatively, D is TRBD1 (6 bases). V lost 11 bases and J lost 2, with 15 bases in between. Germline CDR1 LNHNV, CDR2 YYDKDF (reference sequence). The CDR3 has 13 amino acids. The DNA for the CDR3 is TGTGCCGCAAGAAGGACAGTTAACACTGAAGCTTTCTTT. It translates to CAARRTVNTEAFF.

The rearrangement joins TRBV19 to TRBJ2-7, with 8 nucleotides matching TRBD1. V was clipped by 3 bases and J by 2 bases; unmatched bases: 6. The CDR3 consists of 15 residues. CDR1 is LNHDA, CDR2 SQIVND, per germline (reference sequence). The CDR3 DNA is TGTGCCAGTAGTATTGGGTTGACAGGGGCCTACGAGCAGTACTTC. Translation: CASSIGLTGAYEQYF. Full variable domain (rest looked up from reference TRBV19 and TRBJ2-7): DGGITQSPKYLFRKEGQNVTLSCEQNLNHDAMYWYRQDPGQGLRLIYYSQIVNDFQKGDIAEGYSVSREKKESFPLTVTSAQKNPTAFYLCASSIGLTGAYEQYFGPGTRLTVT.

The V and J genes are TRBV11-2 and TRBJ2-5, with D possibly matching TRBD2 (5 bases). CDR1 is SGHAT and CDR2 is FQNNGV in the germline V gene. V was clipped by 1 base and J by 5 bases, with 14 bases between them. The CDR3 length is 15 residues. The CDR3 region is CASSLGPGLGETQYF. The CDR3 bases are TGTGCCAGCAGCTTAGGCCCGGGGTTGGGGGAGACCCAGTACTTC.

V usage is TRBV6-5 and J usage is TRBJ2-5, with D possibly matching TRBD1 (6 bases). CDR3 length: 12 residues. V gave up 6 bases and J gave up 5 bases, with 10 bases separating them. CDR1 and CDR2 (germline): MNHEY, SVGAGI. CDR3 nucleotides: TGTGCCAGCAGCCAAAGGGGGGAGACCCAGTACTTC. The encoded protein is CASSQRGETQYF.

The J gene is TRBJ1-5, the V gene TRBV28, with TRBD1 identical over 7 bases. The length of the CDR3 is 15 residues. J lost 4 bases, V lost 6 bases, and 9 bases had no gene match. Germline CDR1 MDHEN, CDR2 SYDVKM. CDR3 amino acids: CASSENRGRNQPQHF. The CDR3 region has the DNA TGTGCCAGCAGCGAAAACAGGGGAAGGAATCAGCCCCAGCATTTT.

The chain has TRBV9 and TRBJ2-7; D might be TRBD2 (6 bases). V was pared by 4 bases and J by 2 bases, with 16 bases between. Germline V CDR1 and CDR2: SGDLS, YYNGEE. This CDR3 is built from 15 residues. Here the CDR3 reads CASSPGGDGTYEQYF. In DNA, the CDR3 is TGTGCCAGCAGCCCAGGAGGGGACGGGACCTACGAGCAGTACTTC.

The CDR3 DNA is TGTGCCAGCAGCTTAGGGGGAGTCAACACTGAAGCTTTCTTT. This gives the protein CASSLGGVNTEAFF. J is TRBJ1-1 and V is TRBV11-2, with D uncertain. The CDR3 covers 14 residues. Germline-derived CDR1 and CDR2 are SGHAT and FQNNGV. Trimming removed 1 base from V and 2 bases from J, with 8 bases in between.

CDR3 residues: CASGLALGGGKFYGYTF. In DNA form, the CDR3 reads TGTGCTAGTGGTTTGGCCCTGGGGGGGGGCAAGTTCTATGGCTACACCTTC. The J gene is TRBJ1-2, the V gene TRBV12-5; TRBD1 is a possible D gene (6 bases). Trimming took off 1 base at V and 4 bases at J, with 19 bases between the two ends. CDR3 length: 17 amino acids. Germline CDR1 LGHNT, CDR2 FRNRAP.

The chain combines TRBV6-5 with TRBJ1-1, with D possibly TRBD1 on 6 matching bases. The CDR3 has 14 amino acids. V dropped 3 bases and J dropped 3 bases, with 11 bases sitting between them. Germline V gene data show CDR1 as MNHEY and CDR2 as SVGAGI. As DNA, the CDR3 is TGTGCCAGCAGTTATGGGGGCGAGGACACTGAAGCTTTCTTT. Residues: CASSYGGEDTEAFF.

The CDR3 sequence is CASSPPWQNNEQFF. The CDR3 DNA reads as TGTGCCAGCTCACCACCGTGGCAGAACAATGAGCAGTTCTTC. V and J are TRBV18 and TRBJ2-1; D not resolved. V gave up 0 bases and J gave up 5 bases, with 8 bases separating them. The CDR3 is 14 amino acids. Germline loops: CDR1 KGHSH, CDR2 LQKENI. Complete variable domain (other parts from reference TRBV18 and TRBJ2-1): NAGVMQNPRHLVRRRGQEARLRCSPMKGHSHVYWYRQLPEEGLKFMVYLQKENIIDESGMPKERFSAEFPKEGPSILRIQQVVRGDSAAYFCASSPPWQNNEQFFGPGTRLTVL.

The gene calls are TRBV5-4 and TRBJ2-1, with no clear D. The length of the CDR3 is 13 residues. Trimming removed 4 bases from V and 6 bases from J, with 11 bases in between. Germline V CDR1 and CDR2: SGHNT, YYREEE (reference sequence). In nucleotides, the CDR3 is TGTGCCAGCAGCCGCCCTGCTAGCAATGAGCAGTTCTTC. Its protein product is CASSRPASNEQFF.

The chain employs TRBV12-2 and TRBJ2-7; the D call of TRBD2 is as the table states it, not checked on the DNA. TRBV12-2 is given as a pseudogene. The length of the CDR3 is 17 residues. In DNA form, the CDR3 reads TGTGCAAGTCGCTTCCAGCTCGAAGCTAGCGGGAGTTACGAGCAGTACTTC. Protein product: CASRFQLEASGSYEQYF.